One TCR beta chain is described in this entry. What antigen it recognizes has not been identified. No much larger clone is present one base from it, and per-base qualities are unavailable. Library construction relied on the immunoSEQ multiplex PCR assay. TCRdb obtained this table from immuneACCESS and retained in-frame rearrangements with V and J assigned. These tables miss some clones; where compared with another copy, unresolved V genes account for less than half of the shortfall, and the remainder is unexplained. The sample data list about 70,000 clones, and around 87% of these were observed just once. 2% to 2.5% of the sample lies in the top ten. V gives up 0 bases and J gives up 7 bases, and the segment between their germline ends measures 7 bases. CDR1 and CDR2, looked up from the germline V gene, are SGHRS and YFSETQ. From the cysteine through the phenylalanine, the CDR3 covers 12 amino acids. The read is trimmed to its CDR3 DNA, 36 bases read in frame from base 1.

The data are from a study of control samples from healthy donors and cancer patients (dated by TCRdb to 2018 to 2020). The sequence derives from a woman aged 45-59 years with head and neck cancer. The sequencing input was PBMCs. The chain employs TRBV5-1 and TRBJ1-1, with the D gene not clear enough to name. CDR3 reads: CASSLAGFEAFF. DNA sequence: TGCGCCAGCAGCTTGGCTGGATTTGAAGCTTTCTTT.